Listed below are T cell receptor beta chains from one sample, sequenced in a study of glioma-infiltrating T cells. TCRdb processed the multiplex PCR reads anew with MiXCR; each CDR3 protein has one entry. The sample carries 150,000 to 200,000 distinct CDR3 sequences, 32% recorded once. Sequenced: glioma tissue, nonneoplastic brain tissue, or PBMCs (not recorded which). The receptors stem from a human donor with low-grade glioma or glioblastoma, undergoing nonglioma brain surgery, or in good health (not recorded which). CDR3s include the opening cysteine and the closing phenylalanine or tryptophan. The D gene is left open where the match is weak. A clone size is listed for some rows: how often the clone was seen (once, few, many), or a class if it is expanded.

J gene	D gene	V gene	clone size	CDR3 DNA	CDR3 protein
TRBJ2-2	TRBD2	TRBV5-1	once	TGCGCCAGCAGCTTGGTGACTAGCGGGACCGGGGAGCTGTTTTTT	CASSLVTSGTGELFF
TRBJ1-1	.	TRBV6-2/TRBV6-3	many	TGTGCCAGCAGTGCCCTTAGGGGTATGAACACTGAAGCTTTCTTT	CASSALRGMNTEAFF
TRBJ1-5	.	TRBV12-3/TRBV12-4	few	TGTGCCAGCAGTTTACGATGGGGGCAGGACCTCAATCAGCCCCAGCATTTT	CASSLRWGQDLNQPQHF
TRBJ2-1	.	TRBV7-3	many	TGTGCCAGCAGCTTAAGTCGGCAGCCTCCCTACAATGAGCAGTTCTTC	CASSLSRQPPYNEQFF
TRBJ2-7	.	TRBV6-2/TRBV6-3	.	TGTGCCAGCAGTCCACCACTAGATTGGTGCTCCCGGCCGCCCCCCCAATCAAACTACAAGCAGTACTTC	CASSPPLDWCSRPPPQSNYKQYF
TRBJ2-1	TRBD2	TRBV6-1	.	TGTGCCAGCAGTTCAATAGCGGGAGGCGTCTCCTACAATGAGCAGTTCTTC	CASSSIAGGVSYNEQFF
TRBJ2-3	TRBD2	TRBV7-2	.	TGTGCCAGCAGCTCCCTCGGGCGGGAGGGCTGGGACACAGATACGCAGTATTTT	CASSSLGREGWDTDTQYF
TRBJ2-7	.	TRBV18	.	TGTGCCAGCTCACCGATCAAAGACCGCGCCTACGAGCAGTACTTC	CASSPIKDRAYEQYF
TRBJ2-7	TRBD1	TRBV29-1	many	TGCAGCGTCCGGGACAGGGCAGCCTACTACGAGCAGTACTTC	CSVRDRAAYYEQYF
TRBJ1-2	TRBD1	TRBV27	.	TGTGCCAGCAGTTTATACTCCCGGACAGGGGAGGGGGGCTACACCTTC	CASSLYSRTGEGGYTF
TRBJ1-2	TRBD1	TRBV12-3/TRBV12-4	many	TGTGCCAGCAGTCCGGGACAGGGGGCTGGCTACACCTTC	CASSPGQGAGYTF
TRBJ1-2	TRBD1	TRBV28	many	TGTGCCAGCAGGCGAGGGGGCAGCCTAAAGTTC	CASRRGGSLKF
TRBJ1-2	TRBD1	TRBV4-2	.	TGTGCCAGCAGCCCGGACCCACAGGGGGCAGGACGCTATGGCTACACCTTC	CASSPDPQGAGRYGYTF
TRBJ2-3	.	TRBV20-1	many	TGCAGTGCTAGAGGCTCCCTGGGGCATGGGACAGATACGCAGTATTTT	CSARGSLGHGTDTQYF
TRBJ2-2	.	TRBV6-2/TRBV6-3	many	TGTGCCAGCAGTTACAGACTAATCGGCATCAACACCGGGGAGCTGTTTTTT	CASSYRLIGINTGELFF
TRBJ2-3	.	TRBV20-1	many	TGCAGTGCTAGAGATTTTGGTGGAAACACAGATACGCAGTATTTT	CSARDFGGNTDTQYF
TRBJ2-7	TRBD1	TRBV20-1	few	TGCAGTGCTACGGACAGGGGGTACGAGCAGTACTTC	CSATDRGYEQYF
TRBJ1-2	.	TRBV28	many	TGTGCCAGCAGTTCCGGACAGTTTTTGAGCTACACCTTC	CASSSGQFLSYTF
TRBJ2-5	TRBD2	TRBV29-1	.	TGCAGCGTTGCGGTGCTAGCGGGCGCAGAGACCCAGTACTTC	CSVAVLAGAETQYF
TRBJ1-1	.	TRBV27	many	TGTGCCAGCAGTTTATCCCCCCCCGGGGTTAAAGCTTTCTTT	CASSLSPPGVKAFF
TRBJ2-7	TRBD1	TRBV14	many	TGTGCCAGCAGCTCGAACAGGGGATCCTACGAGCAGTACTTC	CASSSNRGSYEQYF
TRBJ2-7	TRBD2	TRBV7-6	many	TGTGCCAGCAGCTTAGGGCTAGCGGGCTACGAGCAGTACTTC	CASSLGLAGYEQYF
TRBJ1-1	TRBD1	TRBV11-2	many	TGTGCCAGCAGCTTACAGGGGGCCGGCACTGAAGCTTTCTTT	CASSLQGAGTEAFF
TRBJ2-5	TRBD1	TRBV10-3	many	TGTGCCATCAGCCGACAGGGACCCCAAGAGACCCAGTACTTC	CAISRQGPQETQYF
TRBJ2-2	.	TRBV6-2/TRBV6-3	many	TGTGCCAGCAGCCCCGAAGCCTTATGGACCGGGGAGCTGTTTTTT	CASSPEALWTGELFF
TRBJ2-1	.	TRBV4-3	many	TGCGCCAGCAGCCAAGTAGAGTCAAATGAGCAGTTCTTC	CASSQVESNEQFF
TRBJ2-6	TRBD1	TRBV19	.	TGTGCCAGTCGCAGGGAGGACAGGGGAATATCCTCTGGGGACAACGTCCTGACTTTC	CASRREDRGISSGDNVLTF
TRBJ2-7	TRBD1	TRBV12-3/TRBV12-4	few	TGTGCCAGCAGGGGACAGGGGGCAAGTTACGAGCAGTACTTC	CASRGQGASYEQYF
TRBJ2-7	TRBD1	TRBV28	many	TGTGCCTTGGGGAACAGGGGCCCCTACGAGCAGTACTTC	CALGNRGPYEQYF
TRBJ1-5	.	TRBV27	many	TGTGCCAGCAGGAAGAGGTGGCAGGACTTCGAAGGTAACCAGCCCCAGCATTTT	CASRKRWQDFEGNQPQHF
TRBJ2-3	.	TRBV9	many	TGTGCCAGCAGCGTGGGGGGCTACGCAGATACGCAGTATTTT	CASSVGGYADTQYF
TRBJ2-1	.	TRBV29-1	few	TGCAGCGTTGCAGGGCTTTCAAGTGAGCAGTTCTTC	CSVAGLSSEQFF
TRBJ2-7	.	TRBV2	many	TGTGCCAGCGGCATAGAGAACGAGCAGTACTTC	CASGIENEQYF
TRBJ1-1	.	TRBV2	.	TGTGAAAGCAGTGAGTCTCCCAACACTGAAGCTTTCTTT	CESSESPNTEAFF
TRBJ2-7	.	TRBV5-1	many	TGCGCCAGCAGCTTGGACGGGGACCTACCCTACGAGCAGTACTTC	CASSLDGDLPYEQYF
TRBJ2-2	TRBD1	TRBV9	.	TGTGCCAGCGCCGGAACAGGGGGCACCGGGGAGCTGTTTTTT	CASAGTGGTGELFF
TRBJ1-1	.	TRBV27	.	.	CASSLYGGGNIQYFGAGPEALF
TRBJ2-1	TRBD1	TRBV5-1	.	TGCGCCAGCAGCTTATACACAGGGGGCGGGGGTTACAATGAGCAGTTCTTC	CASSLYTGGGGYNEQFF
TRBJ2-7	.	TRBV18	many	TGTGCCAGCTCCCCCAGTGAGTCCTACGAGCAGTACTTC	CASSPSESYEQYF
TRBJ2-3	TRBD2	TRBV7-9	many	TGTGCCAGCAGCTTAGGATTGACTAGCGGGATGACAGATACGCAGTATTTT	CASSLGLTSGMTDTQYF
TRBJ2-1	TRBD2	TRBV4-3	many	TGCGCCAGCAGCCAAGAACCTAGCGGATCGTTGAATGAGCAGTTCTTC	CASSQEPSGSLNEQFF
TRBJ2-1	.	TRBV29-1	once	TGCAGCGTTGGGGACGGCAGCGAGCAGTTCTTC	CSVGDGSEQFF
TRBJ2-5	TRBD2	TRBV7-2	many	TGTGCCAGCAGCGCGACTAGCGGGAGGATCCAAGAGACCCAGTACTTC	CASSATSGRIQETQYF
TRBJ2-1	.	TRBV27	many	TGTGCCAGCAGTTTTGGTGGTAGCTCCTACAATGAGCAGTTCTTC	CASSFGGSSYNEQFF
TRBJ2-3	.	TRBV19	.	TGTGCCAGTAGTATAAGCGACCGAAATACGCAGTATTTT	CASSISDRNTQYF
TRBJ2-7	TRBD2	TRBV14	.	TGTGCCAGCAGCCAAGATCGGGCGGGAGTACCCTACGAGCAGTACTTC	CASSQDRAGVPYEQYF
TRBJ2-2	.	TRBV7-2	many	TGTGCCAGCAGCTTAATTTGGACTATCGGGGAGCTGTTTTTT	CASSLIWTIGELFF
TRBJ2-3	TRBD2	TRBV28	many	TGTGCCAGCAGTTCACCGGGCGGGAGAACCCGCACAGATACGCAGTATTTT	CASSSPGGRTRTDTQYF
TRBJ1-2	.	TRBV25-1	.	TGTACCAGCAGCTTCCGGGCCCTATCTAACTATGGCTACACCTTC	CTSSFRALSNYGYTF
TRBJ2-7	TRBD2	TRBV27	many	TGTGCCAGCAGTCACGGGACTAGCTACGAGCAGTACTTC	CASSHGTSYEQYF
TRBJ2-1	TRBD2	TRBV24-1	many	TGTGCCACCAGTGACCGTAGCGGGGGCTCCTACAATGAGCAGTTCTTC	CATSDRSGGSYNEQFF
TRBJ2-5	.	TRBV5-4	many	TGTGCCAGCAGCTTGGTCCAGGGGGAGACCCAGTACTTC	CASSLVQGETQYF